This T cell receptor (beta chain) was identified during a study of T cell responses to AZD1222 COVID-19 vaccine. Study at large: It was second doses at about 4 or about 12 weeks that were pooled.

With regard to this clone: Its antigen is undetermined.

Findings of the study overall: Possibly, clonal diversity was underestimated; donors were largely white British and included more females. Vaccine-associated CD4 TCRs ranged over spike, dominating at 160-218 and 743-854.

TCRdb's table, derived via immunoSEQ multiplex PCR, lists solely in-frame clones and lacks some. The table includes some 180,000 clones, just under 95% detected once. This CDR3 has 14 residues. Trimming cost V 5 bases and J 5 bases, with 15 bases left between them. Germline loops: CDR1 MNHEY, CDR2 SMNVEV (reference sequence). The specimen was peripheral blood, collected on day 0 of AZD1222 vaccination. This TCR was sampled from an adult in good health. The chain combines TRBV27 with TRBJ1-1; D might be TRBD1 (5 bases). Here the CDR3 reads CASSRTGRVTEAFF. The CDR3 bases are TGTGCCAGCAGTAGGACGGGGCGCGTAACTGAAGCTTTCTTT.